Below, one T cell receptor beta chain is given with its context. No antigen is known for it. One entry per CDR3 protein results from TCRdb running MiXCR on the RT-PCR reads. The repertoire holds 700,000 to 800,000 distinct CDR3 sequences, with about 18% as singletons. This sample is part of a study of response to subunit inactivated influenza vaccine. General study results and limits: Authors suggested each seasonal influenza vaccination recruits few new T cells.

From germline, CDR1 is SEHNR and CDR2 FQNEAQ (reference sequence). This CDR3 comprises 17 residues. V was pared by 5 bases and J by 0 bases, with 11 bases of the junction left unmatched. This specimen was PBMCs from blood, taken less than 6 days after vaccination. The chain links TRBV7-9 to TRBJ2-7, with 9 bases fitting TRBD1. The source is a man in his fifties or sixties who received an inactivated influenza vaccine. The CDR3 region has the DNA TGTGCCAGCAGCCCACGCGCCGGGACAGGGAGCTCCTACGAGCAGTACTTC. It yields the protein CASSPRAGTGSSYEQYF.